One and the same sample provided the 27 T cell receptor beta chains below, sequenced in a study of shared clonotypes between healthy human individuals. Sequencing was performed with immunoSEQ multiplex PCR; in TCRdb, only in-frame clones are kept and a portion is missing. The table includes 1.5 million to 2.5 million clones, less than 95% detected once. Naive CD8 cells lacked CD45RO, underwent positive selection for CCR7 and left out terminally differentiated effector memory CD45RA+ cells. Sequenced: naive CD8+ T cells sorted from blood. The origin of the receptors is a man between 18 and 29 years old in good health.

The chain employs TRBV25-1 and TRBJ1-2, with D perhaps TRBD1 (5 bases). This CDR3 has 13 amino acids. V shed 3 bases and J shed 4 bases, with 9 bases lying between them. Germline CDR1 and CDR2: MGHDK and SYGVNS. The CDR3 nucleotides are TGTGCCAGCAGTGAGTCAGGGTCCTATGGCTACACCTTC. It encodes CASSESGSYGYTF.

CDR3 loop: CASSYPTGETQYF. CDR3 DNA: TGTGCCAGCAGTTATCCGACAGGGGAGACCCAGTACTTC. This rearrangement joins TRBV6-6 to TRBJ2-5, with 7 bases aligning to TRBD1. Germline assignment: CDR1 MNHNY and CDR2 SVGAGI (reference sequence). J gave up 5 bases and V 3 bases, and 3 bases lay outside the gene matches. CDR3 length: 13 residues.

The J gene is TRBJ2-3, the V gene TRBV5-4; tentative D call: TRBD2 (6 bases). V shed 2 bases and J shed 2 bases, with 9 bases lying between them. The CDR3 contains 14 residues. CDR1 and CDR2 from the germline V gene are SGHNT and YYREEE (reference sequence). CDR3: CASSLPGLTDTQYF. The CDR3 bases are TGTGCCAGCAGCTTACCGGGACTCACAGATACGCAGTATTTT.

V is TRBV6-6 and J is TRBJ1-2; tentative D call: TRBD1 (5 bases). Trimming pared 9 bases from V and 2 bases from J, leaving 19 bases between. This CDR3 contains 15 residues. Germline assignment: CDR1 MNHNY and CDR2 SVGAGI (reference sequence). CDR3 sequence (DNA): TGTGCCAGTAACCGAAGCCCGACAGTAAACTATGGCTACACCTTC. It specifies CASNRSPTVNYGYTF.

The chain recombines TRBV27 with TRBJ2-2; the D is unclear. The CDR3 consists of 10 residues. Germline V CDR1 and CDR2: MNHEY, SMNVEV (reference sequence). The V gene lost 8 bases and the J gene lost 7 bases, with 5 bases spanning the gap. This chain's CDR3 is CASSYGELFF. The CDR3 DNA reads as TGTGCCAGCTCGTACGGGGAGCTGTTTTTT.

This chain connects TRBV10-2 to TRBJ2-7; unclear D gene. Trimming removed 10 bases from V and 5 bases from J, with 15 bases in between. CDR1 is WSHSY, CDR2 SAAADI, per germline. This CDR3 is 12 amino acids long. The CDR3 region has the DNA TGCGCCACCTCTTCGGAGAGGCACGAGCAGTACTTC. Translating it yields CATSSERHEQYF.

This rearrangement joins TRBV30 to TRBJ2-7, with D perhaps TRBD2 (5 bases). This CDR3 is 12 amino acids long. Trimming took 2 bases from V and 5 from J, leaving 10 bases between them. The germline gives CDR1 GTSNPN, CDR2 SVGIG (reference sequence). This CDR3 reads CAWSYLGDEQYF. The CDR3 region has the DNA TGTGCCTGGAGTTACCTCGGGGACGAGCAGTACTTC.

The V and J genes are TRBV6-1 and TRBJ1-3; D remains ambiguous. V gave up 4 bases and J gave up 4 bases, with 8 bases separating them. The CDR3 runs 13 residues. The V gene's germline CDR1 is MNHNS and CDR2 SASEGT. The DNA for the CDR3 is TGTGCCAGCAGTGGATGGCCAGGAAACACCATATATTTT. It yields the protein CASSGWPGNTIYF.

Comment on this clone: A clone one base away is much larger, so this may be a read error. The rearrangement joins TRBV5-5 to TRBJ1-2, with D possibly matching TRBD1 (5 bases). Germline loops: CDR1 SGHKS, CDR2 YYEKEE (reference sequence). CDR3 length: 12 residues. V was pared by 4 bases and J by 3 bases, with 7 bases between. The CDR3 is CASSPGDYGYTF. For the CDR3, the DNA is TGTGCCAGCAGCCCGGGGGACTATGGCTACACCTTC.

The chain has TRBV5-1 and TRBJ1-1, with D possibly matching TRBD1 (5 bases). Germline CDR1 is SGHRS and CDR2 is YFSETQ. The CDR3 covers 18 residues. Deletions cut 4 bases from V and 4 bases from J, with 26 bases between. CDR3 region: CASSRAHTRGRRGTEAFF. The CDR3 DNA sequence: TGCGCCAGCAGCCGAGCCCATACGCGGGGCCGCCGGGGCACTGAAGCTTTCTTT.

This CDR3 reads CASRPTESSYEQYF. The CDR3 DNA is TGTGCCAGCAGACCGACAGAAAGCTCCTACGAGCAGTACTTC. The chain combines TRBV6-1 with TRBJ2-7; possibly TRBD1 for D (5 bases). In germline, CDR1 is MNHNS, CDR2 SASEGT. The CDR3 totals 14 residues. V was pared by 6 bases and J by 0 bases, with 12 bases between.

The CDR3 DNA reads as TGTGCCAGTGCCGTCGGGGTAGGCCGGAACACTGAAGCTTTCTTT. As protein: CASAVGVGRNTEAFF. V is TRBV19 and J is TRBJ1-1; D is uncertain. This CDR3 has 15 amino acids. V was clipped by 8 bases and J by 1 base, with 17 bases between them. Germline CDR1 is LNHDA and CDR2 is SQIVND (reference sequence). Full variable domain (missing parts from reference TRBV19 and TRBJ1-1): DGGITQSPKYLFRKEGQNVTLSCEQNLNHDAMYWYRQDPGQGLRLIYYSQIVNDFQKGDIAEGYSVSREKKESFPLTVTSAQKNPTAFYLCASAVGVGRNTEAFFGQGTRLTVV.

Comments on this clone: The sample holds other DNA sequences that translate to the same CDR3. The chain couples TRBV5-4 to TRBJ2-7; D perhaps matches TRBD2 (5 bases). Germline V lookup: CDR1 SGHNT, CDR2 YYREEE (reference sequence). This CDR3 has 14 amino acids. V was trimmed by 0 bases and J by 2 bases, leaving 9 bases between them. CDR3 nucleotides: TGTGCCAGCAGCTTGGACGGGAACGCCTACGAGCAGTACTTC. Translation gives CASSLDGNAYEQYF.

CDR3 bases: TGTGCCAGCAGTTTCTTTGGGACTAGCGACAATGAGCAGTTCTTC. Translating it yields CASSFFGTSDNEQFF. The chain employs TRBV27 and TRBJ2-1, with 10 positions matching TRBD2. Per germline, CDR1 MNHEY and CDR2 SMNVEV (reference sequence). The CDR3 runs to 15 residues. Trimming at V came to 3 bases and at J to 5 bases, leaving 4 bases not matched to a gene.

The V call is TRBV5-1, the J call TRBJ2-2; 9 nucleotides line up with TRBD1. Germline V CDR1 and CDR2: SGHRS, YFSETQ. The CDR3 has 19 amino acids. Losses at the gene ends were 0 bases for V and 4 bases for J; bases not matched to a gene: 13. The CDR3 sequence is CASSLDDNGQGSITGELFF. CDR3 sequence (DNA): TGCGCCAGCAGCTTGGATGATAACGGACAGGGGAGTATCACCGGGGAGCTGTTTTTT.

The genes are TRBV15 and TRBJ2-7; 7 positions agree with TRBD1. Germline V gene sequence: CDR1 LNHNV, CDR2 YYDKDF (reference sequence). CDR3 length equals 15 residues. The junction had 5 bases not matched to a gene; V was cut back by 3 bases and J by 0 bases. The CDR3 DNA reads TGTGCCACCAGCAGGGACAGGCTAAGCTCCTACGAGCAGTACTTC. It is translated as CATSRDRLSSYEQYF.

J is TRBJ2-7 and V is TRBV10-2, with TRBD2 matching 14 bases. CDR1 and CDR2 from the germline V gene are WSHSY and SAAADI. V lost 6 bases and J lost 3; bases outside the gene matches: 7. This CDR3 is 16 amino acids long. CDR3 DNA sequence: TGCGCCAGCAGAGGACTAGCGGGAGGCCCCTACTACGAGCAGTACTTC. It specifies CASRGLAGGPYYEQYF.

The rearrangement joins TRBV4-1 to TRBJ2-7, with D perhaps matching TRBD1 or TRBD2 (7 bases each). Per the germline V gene, CDR1 is MGHRA and CDR2 is YSYEKL. This CDR3 is built from 17 residues. With 0 bases removed from V and 7 bases from J, the gap between germline ends came to 22 bases. This CDR3 reads CASSQDWGGEGAREQYF. In DNA form, the CDR3 reads TGCGCCAGCAGCCAAGATTGGGGTGGGGAGGGGGCGAGGGAGCAGTACTTC.

This chain links TRBV6-4 with TRBJ2-3; the D gene is possibly TRBD2 (6 bases). Germline loops: CDR1 MRHNA, CDR2 SNTAGT. The CDR3 covers 14 residues. Trimming stripped 0 bases from V and 4 bases from J, with 8 bases between. CDR3 DNA: TGTGCCAGCAGTGACTCGTGGGGGGCAGATACGCAGTATTTT. Translation: CASSDSWGADTQYF.

The chain recombines TRBV11-2 with TRBJ2-7, with TRBD2 matching over 12 bases. CDR3 length: 14 amino acids. V lost 6 bases, J lost 6 bases, and 6 bases stayed unmatched. Germline V gene lookup returns CDR1 SGHAT and CDR2 FQNNGV. The CDR3 coding sequence is TGTGCCAGCAGACGACTAGCGGGGGAGGGCGAGCAGTACTTC. It is translated as CASRRLAGEGEQYF.

The V gene is TRBV19, the J gene TRBJ2-5; D gene unclear. The V and J ends lost 1 base and 2 bases respectively, with 11 bases between them. Per the germline V gene, CDR1 is LNHDA and CDR2 is SQIVND (reference sequence). The CDR3 sequence is 15 residues long. For the CDR3, the DNA is TGTGCCAGTAGTATAGGGGTCGGAATTCAAGAGACCCAGTACTTC. It translates to CASSIGVGIQETQYF.

The J gene is TRBJ2-5, the V gene TRBV4-1, with 8 bases identical to TRBD2. This CDR3 contains 15 residues. The V gene end was trimmed by 4 bases and the J gene end by 4 bases; junction bases not matched to a gene: 8. Germline loops: CDR1 MGHRA, CDR2 YSYEKL. CDR3 amino acids: CASSLRRGGGETQYF. CDR3 coding DNA: TGCGCCAGCAGCCTCCGACGGGGGGGCGGAGAGACCCAGTACTTC.

As for this clone: Other DNA sequences in this specimen translate into the identical CDR3. The rearrangement joins TRBV5-1 to TRBJ2-2; 10 positions match TRBD1. With V trimmed by 3 bases and J by 5 bases, 1 base remained unmatched. The CDR3 covers 14 residues. In germline, CDR1 is SGHRS, CDR2 YFSETQ. The CDR3 DNA sequence: TGCGCCAGCAGCTGGGACAGGGGTACCGGGGAGCTGTTTTTT. Residues: CASSWDRGTGELFF.

The chain carries TRBV13 and TRBJ1-4; 7 nucleotides align to TRBD1. The length of the CDR3 is 17 residues. Germline lookup yields CDR1 PRHDT and CDR2 FYEKMQ (reference sequence). With 5 bases clipped from V and 8 bases from J, the junction kept 17 bases outside the gene matches. The CDR3 spells CASSHSHTGEGGEKLFF. CDR3 sequence (DNA): TGTGCCAGCAGCCATAGCCACACAGGGGAAGGAGGAGAAAAACTGTTTTTT. The full variable domain, with the rest looked up from reference TRBV13 and TRBJ1-4, is AAGVIQSPRHLIKEKRETATLKCYPIPRHDTVYWYQQGPGQDPQFLISFYEKMQSDKGSIPDRFSAQQFSDYHSELNMSSLELGDSALYFCASSHSHTGEGGEKLFFGSGTQLSVL.

This clone showed up just once. The chain recombines TRBV7-9 with TRBJ1-1, with D uncertain. The length of the CDR3 is 15 residues. Germline loops: CDR1 SEHNR, CDR2 FQNEAQ (reference sequence). V lost 2 bases, J lost 1 base, and 11 bases lay in between. CDR3 region: CASSLTIPGNTEAFF. The CDR3 nucleotides read TGTGCCAGCAGCTTAACCATACCTGGGAACACTGAAGCTTTCTTT.

This clone was recorded once. The J gene is TRBJ1-5, the V gene TRBV27, with 7 bases that match TRBD1. Germline assignment: CDR1 MNHEY and CDR2 SMNVEV (reference sequence). The CDR3 sequence is 15 residues long. V lost 6 bases and J lost 0; bases outside the gene matches: 5. CDR3 bases: TGTGCCAGCAGACCCGGGACAGATAGCAATCAGCCCCAGCATTTT. Protein: CASRPGTDSNQPQHF.

The rearrangement links TRBV25-1 to TRBJ2-7; TRBD1 aligns across 8 bases. The CDR3 has 17 residues. The germline CDR1 and CDR2 sequences are MGHDK and SYGVNS. With 4 bases clipped from V and 0 bases from J, the junction kept 11 bases outside the gene matches. The CDR3 nucleotides read TGTGCCAGCAGTGGTCGACAGGGGATGAGGAGCTCCTACGAGCAGTACTTC. This encodes CASSGRQGMRSSYEQYF.